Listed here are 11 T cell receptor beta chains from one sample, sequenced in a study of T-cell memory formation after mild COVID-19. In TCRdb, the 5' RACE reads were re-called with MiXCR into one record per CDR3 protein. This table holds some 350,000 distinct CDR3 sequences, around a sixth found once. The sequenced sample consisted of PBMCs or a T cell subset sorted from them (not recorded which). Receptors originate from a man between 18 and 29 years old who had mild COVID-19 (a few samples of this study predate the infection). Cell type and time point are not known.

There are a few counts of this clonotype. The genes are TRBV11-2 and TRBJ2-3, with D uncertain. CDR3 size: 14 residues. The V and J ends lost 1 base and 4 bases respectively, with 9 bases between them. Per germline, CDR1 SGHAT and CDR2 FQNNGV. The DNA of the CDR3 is TGTGCCAGCAGCTTAGCCCAGCCTCCAGATACGCAGTATTTT. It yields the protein CASSLAQPPDTQYF.

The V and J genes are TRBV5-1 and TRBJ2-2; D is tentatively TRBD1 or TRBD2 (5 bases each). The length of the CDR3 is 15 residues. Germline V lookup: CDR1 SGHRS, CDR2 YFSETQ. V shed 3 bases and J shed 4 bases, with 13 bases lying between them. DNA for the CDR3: TGCGCCAGCAGCTCCGAGGGGCCCGGCACCGGGGAGCTGTTTTTT. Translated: CASSSEGPGTGELFF.

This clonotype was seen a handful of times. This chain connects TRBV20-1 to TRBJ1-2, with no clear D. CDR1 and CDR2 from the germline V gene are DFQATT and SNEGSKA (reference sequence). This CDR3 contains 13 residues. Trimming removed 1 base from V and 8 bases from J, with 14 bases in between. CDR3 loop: CSARVGQILGYTF. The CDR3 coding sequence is TGCAGTGCTAGAGTTGGTCAGATCTTAGGCTACACCTTC.

The CDR3 reads CASSNSGPFQYF. In nucleotides, the CDR3 is TGTGCCAGCAGTAATTCGGGCCCCTTTCAGTACTTC. The J gene is TRBJ2-4, the V gene TRBV14, with D unclear. V was clipped by 6 bases and J by 11 bases, with 14 bases between them. This CDR3 contains 12 residues. From germline, CDR1 is SGHDN and CDR2 FVKESK.

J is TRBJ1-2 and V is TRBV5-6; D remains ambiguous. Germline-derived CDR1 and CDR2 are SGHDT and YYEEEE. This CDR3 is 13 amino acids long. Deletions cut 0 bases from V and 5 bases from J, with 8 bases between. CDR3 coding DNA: TGTGCCAGCAGCTTGGGCCGGATTTATGGCTACACCTTC. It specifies CASSLGRIYGYTF.

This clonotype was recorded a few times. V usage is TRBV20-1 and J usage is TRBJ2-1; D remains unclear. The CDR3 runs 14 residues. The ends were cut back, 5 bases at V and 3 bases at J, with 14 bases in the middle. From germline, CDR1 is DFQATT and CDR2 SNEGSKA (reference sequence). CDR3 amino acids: CSAPLGSFYNEQFF. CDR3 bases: TGCAGTGCTCCGCTGGGCAGCTTCTACAATGAGCAGTTCTTC.

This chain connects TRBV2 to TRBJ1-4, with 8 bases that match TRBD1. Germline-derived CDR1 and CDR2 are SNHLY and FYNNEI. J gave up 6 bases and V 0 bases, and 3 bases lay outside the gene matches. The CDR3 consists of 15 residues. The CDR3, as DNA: TGTGCCAGCAGTGAAGCCACAGGGGGTTATGAAAAACTGTTTTTT. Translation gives CASSEATGGYEKLFF.

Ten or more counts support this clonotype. The CDR3 nucleotides are TGCGCCAGCAGCTGGGGACTGATCCAAGAGACCCAGTACTTC. Amino acid sequence: CASSWGLIQETQYF. This chain uses TRBV5-1 with TRBJ2-5, with a possible D match to TRBD2 (6 bases). CDR1 and CDR2 (germline): SGHRS, YFSETQ. The CDR3 extends over 14 amino acids. With 3 bases removed from V and 1 base from J, the gap between germline ends came to 10 bases.

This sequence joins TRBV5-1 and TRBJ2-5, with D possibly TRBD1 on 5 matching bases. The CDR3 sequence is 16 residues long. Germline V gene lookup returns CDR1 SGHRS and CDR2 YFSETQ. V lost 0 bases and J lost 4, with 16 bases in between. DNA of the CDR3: TGCGCCAGCAGCTTGGACTCCCAGACAGCGTTAGAGACCCAGTACTTC. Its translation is CASSLDSQTALETQYF.

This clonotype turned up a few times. CDR3 residues: CASSQDRDREPYRTYGYTF. Written as DNA, the CDR3 is TGCGCCAGCAGCCAAGATAGGGACAGAGAACCTTATCGGACCTATGGCTACACCTTC. V usage is TRBV4-3 and J usage is TRBJ1-2, with TRBD1 matching 7 bases. CDR1 LGHNA and CDR2 YSLEER come from the germline V gene. V gave up 0 bases and J gave up 4 bases; unmatched junction bases: 17. The CDR3 is 19 amino acids.

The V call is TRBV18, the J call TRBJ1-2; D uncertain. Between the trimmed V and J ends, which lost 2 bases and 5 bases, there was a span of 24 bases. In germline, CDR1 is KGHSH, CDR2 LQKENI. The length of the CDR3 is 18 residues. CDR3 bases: TGTGCCAGCTCACCAACGGCCGGGTCCCAAGGCGGGGAGTATGGCTACACCTTC. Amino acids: CASSPTAGSQGGEYGYTF. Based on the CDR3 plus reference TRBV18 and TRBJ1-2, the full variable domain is NAGVMQNPRHLVRRRGQEARLRCSPMKGHSHVYWYRQLPEEGLKFMVYLQKENIIDESGMPKERFSAEFPKEGPSILRIQQVVRGDSAAYFCASSPTAGSQGGEYGYTFGSGTRLTVV.